The clone carrying this TCR beta chain was recorded once. What it binds is unknown. Before any sequencing was done, the ViraFEST assay used viral peptide pools to expand antigen-specific CD4+ T cells. Culturing for around eleven days preceded CD4+ T cell isolation. Vaccinees lacked prior SARS-CoV-2 infection and tested negative for nucleocapsid antibodies. The data stem from a study of vaccination effects on CD4 cells after COVID-19. TCRdb's table, derived via immunoSEQ multiplex PCR, lists solely in-frame clones and lacks some. This sample has around 71,000 clones, with approximately 70% found just once. Germline V gene data show CDR1 as KGHSH and CDR2 as LQKENI. This CDR3 spans 13 amino acids. Trimming stripped 4 bases from V and 5 bases from J, with 10 bases between.

The source was CD4+ T cells from PBMCs cultured with HCoV-OC43 spike peptides, collected before COVID-19 vaccination. Subset noted: HCoV-OC43 spike overlapping peptide pool stimulation. This TCR came from a human donor who received a COVID-19 vaccine. The rearrangement uses TRBV18 and TRBJ2-3, with D possibly being TRBD1 (5 bases). The CDR3 DNA sequence: TGTGCCAGCTCACAGGGGTTTGGAGATACGCAGTATTTT. Protein: CASSQGFGDTQYF.